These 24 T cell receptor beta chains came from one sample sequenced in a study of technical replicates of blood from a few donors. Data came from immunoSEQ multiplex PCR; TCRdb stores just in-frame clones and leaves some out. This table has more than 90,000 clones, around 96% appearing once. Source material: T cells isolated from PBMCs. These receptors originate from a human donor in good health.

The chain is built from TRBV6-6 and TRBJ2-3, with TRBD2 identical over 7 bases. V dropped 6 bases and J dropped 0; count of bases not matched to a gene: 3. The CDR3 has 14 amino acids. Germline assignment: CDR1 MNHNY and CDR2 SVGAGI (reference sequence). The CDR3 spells CASRLLASTDTQYF. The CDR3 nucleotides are TGTGCCAGCAGACTACTAGCGAGCACAGATACGCAGTATTTT.

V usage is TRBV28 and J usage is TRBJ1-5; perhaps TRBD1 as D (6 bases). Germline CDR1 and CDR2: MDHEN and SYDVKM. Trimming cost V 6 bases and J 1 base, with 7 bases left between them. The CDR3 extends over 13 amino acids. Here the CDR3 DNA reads TGTGCCAGCAGACAGGGAAGCAATCAGCCCCAGCATTTT. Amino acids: CASRQGSNQPQHF.

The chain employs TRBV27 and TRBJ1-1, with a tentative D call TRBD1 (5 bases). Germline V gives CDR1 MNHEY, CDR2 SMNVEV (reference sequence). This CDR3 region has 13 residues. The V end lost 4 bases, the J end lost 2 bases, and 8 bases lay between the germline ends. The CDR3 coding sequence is TGTGCCAGCAGTTGGGGCGTCAACACTGAAGCTTTCTTT. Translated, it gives CASSWGVNTEAFF.

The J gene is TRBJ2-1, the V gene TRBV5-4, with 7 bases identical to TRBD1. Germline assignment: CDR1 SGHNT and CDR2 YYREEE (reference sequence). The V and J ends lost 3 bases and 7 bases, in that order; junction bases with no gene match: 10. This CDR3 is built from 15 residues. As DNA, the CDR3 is TGTGCCAGCAGCTCCCGACAGGGTTGGTTGAATGAGCAGTTCTTC. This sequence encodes CASSSRQGWLNEQFF. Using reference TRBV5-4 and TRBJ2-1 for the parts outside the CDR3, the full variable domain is ETGVTQSPTHLIKTRGQQVTLRCSSQSGHNTVSWYQQALGQGPQFIFQYYREEENGRGNFPPRFSGLQFPNYSSELNVNALELDDSALYLCASSSRQGWLNEQFFGPGTRLTVL.

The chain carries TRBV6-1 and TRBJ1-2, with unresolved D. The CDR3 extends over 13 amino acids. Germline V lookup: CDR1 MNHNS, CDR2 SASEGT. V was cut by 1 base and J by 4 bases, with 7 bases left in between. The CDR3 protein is CASSEGRFYGYTF. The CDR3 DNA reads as TGTGCCAGCAGTGAAGGCAGATTCTATGGCTACACCTTC.

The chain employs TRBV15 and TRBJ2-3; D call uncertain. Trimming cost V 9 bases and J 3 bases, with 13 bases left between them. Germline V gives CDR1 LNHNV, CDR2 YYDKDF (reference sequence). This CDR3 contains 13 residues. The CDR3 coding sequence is TGTGCCACTTACACGGGTAGGACAGATACGCAGTATTTT. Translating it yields CATYTGRTDTQYF.

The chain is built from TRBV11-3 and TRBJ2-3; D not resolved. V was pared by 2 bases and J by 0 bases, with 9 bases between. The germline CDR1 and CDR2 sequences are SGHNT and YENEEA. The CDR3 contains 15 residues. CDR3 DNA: TGTGCCAGCAGCTTATTTTCTAGTAGCACAGATACGCAGTATTTT. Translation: CASSLFSSSTDTQYF.

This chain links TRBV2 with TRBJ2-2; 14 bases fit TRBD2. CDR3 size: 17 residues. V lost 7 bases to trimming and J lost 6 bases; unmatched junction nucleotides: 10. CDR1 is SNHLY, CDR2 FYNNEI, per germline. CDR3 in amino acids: CASTSLGGLAGAGELFF. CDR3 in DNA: TGTGCCAGCACTTCCCTTGGGGGACTAGCGGGAGCCGGGGAGCTGTTTTTT.

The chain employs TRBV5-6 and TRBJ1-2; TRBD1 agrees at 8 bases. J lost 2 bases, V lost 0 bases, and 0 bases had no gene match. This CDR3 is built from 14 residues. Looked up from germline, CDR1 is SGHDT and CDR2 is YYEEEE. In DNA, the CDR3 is TGTGCCAGCAGCTTGGGGGACAGGAACTATGGCTACACCTTC. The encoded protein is CASSLGDRNYGYTF.

CDR3 sequence (DNA): TGTGCCAGCAGTGGCGGTGGCGAGCAGTACTTC. This translates into CASSGGGEQYF. The gene calls are TRBV2 and TRBJ2-7; D remains ambiguous. The CDR3 is 11 residues long. Trimming removed 4 bases at V and 6 bases at J, with 7 bases between. The germline gives CDR1 SNHLY, CDR2 FYNNEI.

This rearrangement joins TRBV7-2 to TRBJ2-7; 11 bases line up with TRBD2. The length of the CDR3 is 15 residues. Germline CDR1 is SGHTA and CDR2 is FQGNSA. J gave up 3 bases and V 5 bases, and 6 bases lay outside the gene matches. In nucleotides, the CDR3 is TGTGCCAGCAGCCTAAATGGACTAGCGGGCTACGAGCAGTACTTC. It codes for CASSLNGLAGYEQYF.

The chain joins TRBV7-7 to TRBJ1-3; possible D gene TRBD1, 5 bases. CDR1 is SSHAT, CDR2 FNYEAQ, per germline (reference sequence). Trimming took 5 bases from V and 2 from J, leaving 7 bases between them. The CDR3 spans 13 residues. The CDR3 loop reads CASSMTAGNTIYF. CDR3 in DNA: TGTGCCAGCAGCATGACAGCTGGAAACACCATATATTTT.

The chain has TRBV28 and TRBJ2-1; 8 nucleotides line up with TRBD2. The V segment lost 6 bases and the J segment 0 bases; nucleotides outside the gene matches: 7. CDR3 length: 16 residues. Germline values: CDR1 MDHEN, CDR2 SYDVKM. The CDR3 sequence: CASRSLAGSSYNEQFF. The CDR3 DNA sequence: TGTGCCAGCAGAAGCCTAGCGGGCAGCTCCTACAATGAGCAGTTCTTC. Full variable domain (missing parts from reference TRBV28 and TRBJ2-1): DVKVTQSSRYLVKRTGEKVFLECVQDMDHENMFWYRQDPGLGLRLIYFSYDVKMKEKGDIPEGYSVSREKKERFSLILESASTNQTSMYLCASRSLAGSSYNEQFFGPGTRLTVL.

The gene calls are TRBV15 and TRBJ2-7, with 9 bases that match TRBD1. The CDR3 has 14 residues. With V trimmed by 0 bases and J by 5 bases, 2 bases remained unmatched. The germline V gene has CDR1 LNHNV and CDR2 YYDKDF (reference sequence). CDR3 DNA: TGTGCCACCAGCAGAGAGGACAGGGGACACGAGCAGTACTTC. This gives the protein CATSREDRGHEQYF.

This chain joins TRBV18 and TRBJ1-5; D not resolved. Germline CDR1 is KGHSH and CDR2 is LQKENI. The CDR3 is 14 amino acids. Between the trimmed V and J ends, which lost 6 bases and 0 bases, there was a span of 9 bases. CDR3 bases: TGTGCCAGCTCCCGGGAGACTAGCAATCAGCCCCAGCATTTT. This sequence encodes CASSRETSNQPQHF.

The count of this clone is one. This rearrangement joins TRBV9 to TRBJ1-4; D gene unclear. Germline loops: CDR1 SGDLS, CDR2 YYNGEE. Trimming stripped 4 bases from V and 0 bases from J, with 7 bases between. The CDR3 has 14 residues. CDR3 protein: CASSIGPTNEKLFF. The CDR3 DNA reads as TGTGCCAGCAGCATAGGGCCAACTAATGAAAAACTGTTTTTT.

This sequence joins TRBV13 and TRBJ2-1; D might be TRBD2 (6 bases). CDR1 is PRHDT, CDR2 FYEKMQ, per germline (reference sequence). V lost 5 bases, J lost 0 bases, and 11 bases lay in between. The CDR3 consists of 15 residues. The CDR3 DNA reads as TGTGCCAGCAGCGTGGGGGACTCCTCCTACAATGAGCAGTTCTTC. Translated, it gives CASSVGDSSYNEQFF. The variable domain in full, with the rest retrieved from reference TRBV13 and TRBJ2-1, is AAGVIQSPRHLIKEKRETATLKCYPIPRHDTVYWYQQGPGQDPQFLISFYEKMQSDKGSIPDRFSAQQFSDYHSELNMSSLELGDSALYFCASSVGDSSYNEQFFGPGTRLTVL.

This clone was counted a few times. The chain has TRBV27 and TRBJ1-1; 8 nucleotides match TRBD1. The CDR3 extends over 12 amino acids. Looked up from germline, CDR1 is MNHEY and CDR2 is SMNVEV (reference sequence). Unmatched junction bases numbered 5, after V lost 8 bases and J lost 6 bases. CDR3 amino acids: CASGGQEAEAFF. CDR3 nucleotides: TGTGCCAGCGGGGGACAGGAGGCTGAAGCTTTCTTT.

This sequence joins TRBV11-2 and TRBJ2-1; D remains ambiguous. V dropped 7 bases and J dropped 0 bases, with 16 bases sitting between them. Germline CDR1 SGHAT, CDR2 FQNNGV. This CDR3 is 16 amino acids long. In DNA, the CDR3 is TGTGCCAGCACCATCCCGACTGCGAGCTCCTACAATGAGCAGTTCTTC. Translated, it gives CASTIPTASSYNEQFF.

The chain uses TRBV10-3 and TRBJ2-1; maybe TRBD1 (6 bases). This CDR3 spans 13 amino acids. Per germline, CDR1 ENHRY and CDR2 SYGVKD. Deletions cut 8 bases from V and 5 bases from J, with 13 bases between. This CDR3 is CAIFRDTNNEQFF. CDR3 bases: TGTGCCATCTTTCGGGACACCAACAATGAGCAGTTCTTC.

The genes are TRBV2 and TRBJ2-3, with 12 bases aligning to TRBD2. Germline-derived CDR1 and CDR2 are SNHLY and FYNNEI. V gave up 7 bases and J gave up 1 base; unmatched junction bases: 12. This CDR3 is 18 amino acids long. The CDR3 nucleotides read TGTGCCAGCACCATGGCTAGCGGGAGGGCCGGAGGCACAGATACGCAGTATTTT. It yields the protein CASTMASGRAGGTDTQYF.

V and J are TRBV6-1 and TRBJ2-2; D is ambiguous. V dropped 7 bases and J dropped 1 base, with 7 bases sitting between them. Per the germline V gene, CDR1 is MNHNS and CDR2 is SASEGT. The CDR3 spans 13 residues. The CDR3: CASIGLNTGELFF. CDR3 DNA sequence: TGTGCCAGCATCGGGTTGAACACCGGGGAGCTGTTTTTT.

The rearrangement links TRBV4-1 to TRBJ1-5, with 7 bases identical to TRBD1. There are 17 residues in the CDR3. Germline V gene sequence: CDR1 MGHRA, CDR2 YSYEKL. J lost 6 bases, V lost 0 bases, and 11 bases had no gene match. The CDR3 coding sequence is TGCGCCAGCAGCCAAGACAGGGCCAGGGGGATCGGTCAGCCCCAGCATTTT. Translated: CASSQDRARGIGQPQHF.

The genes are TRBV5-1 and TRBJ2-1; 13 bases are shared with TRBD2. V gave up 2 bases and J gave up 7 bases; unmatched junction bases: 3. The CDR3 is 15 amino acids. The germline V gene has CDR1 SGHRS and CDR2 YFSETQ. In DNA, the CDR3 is TGCGCCAGCAGCTTACTAGCGGGGGGGGTGAATGAGCAGTTCTTC. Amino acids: CASSLLAGGVNEQFF.